This record looks at one T cell receptor (beta chain) sequence and its context. No antigen is known for it. The length of the CDR3 is 15 residues. Germline values: CDR1 LGHNT, CDR2 FRNRAP. V lost 5 bases and J lost 4; bases outside the gene matches: 3. The data stem from a study of Ad26.COV2.S vaccination and SARS-CoV-2 variants. Study-wide context: Vaccine-arm donor from the placebo-controlled COV1001 Ad26.COV2.S trial. Doses of Ad26.COV2.S were injected into muscle once or twice, 56 days apart. Overall study findings and caveats: An underestimation of total T cell responses may have resulted from the TCR breadth and depth analyses. Comparable non-spike TCR breadth was observed in vaccine and placebo recipients.

Profiled with immunoSEQ multiplex PCR; TCRdb holds only in-frame clones, not every one. Of roughly 500,000 clones detected, 89% appear once; the ten largest clones hold roughly 2.5%. Regarding treatment: about 20 received Ad26.COV2.S at low or high dose, single or two shots; about 5 received placebo; per-sample allocation not given. At day 63 after the first vaccine or placebo injection, samples were drawn. The chain joins TRBV12-5 to TRBJ2-1; 12 bases are a match to TRBD2. Sequencing was performed on peripheral blood, taken in a trial of Ad26.COV2.S vaccine versus placebo. This receptor was taken from a person aged 18-65 years who received the Ad26.COV2.S COVID-19 vaccine or a placebo. CDR3 DNA sequence: TGTGCTAGTGGTCTCGGACTAGCGGGGTACAATGAGCAGTTCTTC. Its protein is CASGLGLAGYNEQFF.